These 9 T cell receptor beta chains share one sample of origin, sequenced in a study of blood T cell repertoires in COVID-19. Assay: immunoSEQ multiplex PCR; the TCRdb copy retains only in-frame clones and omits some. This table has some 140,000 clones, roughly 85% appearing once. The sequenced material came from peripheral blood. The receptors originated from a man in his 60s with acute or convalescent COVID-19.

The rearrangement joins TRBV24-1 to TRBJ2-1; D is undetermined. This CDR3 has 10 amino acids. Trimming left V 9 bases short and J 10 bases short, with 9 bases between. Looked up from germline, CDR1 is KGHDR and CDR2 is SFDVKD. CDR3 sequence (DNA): TGTGCCACCGTCAATGTCGAGCAGTTCTTC. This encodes CATVNVEQFF.

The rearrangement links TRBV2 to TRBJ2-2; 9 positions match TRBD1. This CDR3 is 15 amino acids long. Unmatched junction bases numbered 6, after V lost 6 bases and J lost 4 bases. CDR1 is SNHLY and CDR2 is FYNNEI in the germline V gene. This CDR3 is CASSRGQGRTGELFF. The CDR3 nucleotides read TGTGCCAGCAGCCGGGGACAGGGACGCACCGGGGAGCTGTTTTTT.

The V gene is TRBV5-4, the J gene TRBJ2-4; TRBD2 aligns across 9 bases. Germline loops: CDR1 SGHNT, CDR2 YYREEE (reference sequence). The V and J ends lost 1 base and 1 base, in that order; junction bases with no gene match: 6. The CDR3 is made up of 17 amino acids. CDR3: CASSLSGRRMAKNIQYF. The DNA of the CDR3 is TGTGCCAGCAGCTTGAGCGGGAGGAGGATGGCCAAAAACATTCAGTACTTC.

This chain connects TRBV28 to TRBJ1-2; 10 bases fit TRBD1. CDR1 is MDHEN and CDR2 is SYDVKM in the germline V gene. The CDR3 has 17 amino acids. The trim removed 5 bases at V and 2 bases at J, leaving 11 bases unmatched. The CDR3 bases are TGTGCCAGCAGTCGCGGACAGGGGGAGACGGGAAACTATGGCTACACCTTC. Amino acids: CASSRGQGETGNYGYTF.

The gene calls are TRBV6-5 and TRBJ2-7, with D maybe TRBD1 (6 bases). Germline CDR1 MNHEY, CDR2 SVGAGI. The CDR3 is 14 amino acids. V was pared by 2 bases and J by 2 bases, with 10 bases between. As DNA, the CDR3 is TGTGCCAGCAGTTACGGCAGGGGCCCCTACGAGCAGTACTTC. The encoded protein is CASSYGRGPYEQYF.

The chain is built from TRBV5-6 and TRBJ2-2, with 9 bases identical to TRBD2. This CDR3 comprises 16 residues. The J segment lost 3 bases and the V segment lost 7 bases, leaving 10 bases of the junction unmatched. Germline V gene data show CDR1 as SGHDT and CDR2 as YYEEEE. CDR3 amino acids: CASGTSTSLYTGELFF. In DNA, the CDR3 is TGTGCCAGCGGGACTAGCACGAGCCTGTACACCGGGGAGCTGTTTTTT.

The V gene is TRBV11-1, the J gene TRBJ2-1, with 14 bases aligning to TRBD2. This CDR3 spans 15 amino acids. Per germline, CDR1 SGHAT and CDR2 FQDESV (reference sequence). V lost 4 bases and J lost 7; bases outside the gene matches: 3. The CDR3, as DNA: TGTGCCAGCAGCTCCGGGACTAGCGGGAGAAATGAGCAGTTCTTC. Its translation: CASSSGTSGRNEQFF.

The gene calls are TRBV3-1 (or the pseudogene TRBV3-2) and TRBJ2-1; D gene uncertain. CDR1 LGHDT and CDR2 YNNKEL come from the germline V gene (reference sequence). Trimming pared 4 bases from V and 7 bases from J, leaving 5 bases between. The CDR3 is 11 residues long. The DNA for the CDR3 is TGTGCCAGCAGCCTTATAAATGAGCAGTTCTTC. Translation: CASSLINEQFF.

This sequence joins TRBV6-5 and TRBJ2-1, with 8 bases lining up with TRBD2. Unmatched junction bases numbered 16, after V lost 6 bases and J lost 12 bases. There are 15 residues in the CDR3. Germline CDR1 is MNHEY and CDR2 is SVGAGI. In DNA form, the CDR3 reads TGTGCCAGCAGACAACCGGGACTAGGGGCTTTGGGGCAGTTCTTC. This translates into CASRQPGLGALGQFF.